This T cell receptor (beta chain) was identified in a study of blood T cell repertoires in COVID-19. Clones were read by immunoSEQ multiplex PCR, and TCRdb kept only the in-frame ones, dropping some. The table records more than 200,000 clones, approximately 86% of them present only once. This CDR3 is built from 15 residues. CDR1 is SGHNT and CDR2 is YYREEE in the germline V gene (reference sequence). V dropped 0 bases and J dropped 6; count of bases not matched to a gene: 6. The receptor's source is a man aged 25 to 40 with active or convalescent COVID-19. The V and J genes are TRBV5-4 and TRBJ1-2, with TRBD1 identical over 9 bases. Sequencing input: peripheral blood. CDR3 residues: CASSLDMTGGNGYTF. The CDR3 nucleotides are TGTGCCAGCAGCTTGGACATGACAGGGGGTAATGGCTACACCTTC.